The entry that follows covers one T cell receptor (beta chain) sequence. Using immunoSEQ multiplex PCR, the repertoire was profiled, and TCRdb retains in-frame clones only, with some absent. The table lists about 38,000 clones, approximately 82% of them singletons. The data are from a study of control samples from healthy donors and cancer patients. Looked up from germline, CDR1 is SGHTA and CDR2 is FQGNSA. V was cut by 8 bases and J by 0 bases, with 8 bases left in between. CDR3 size: 13 residues. The receptor comes from a woman between 55 and 75 years old with lung cancer. V gene TRBV7-2 combines with J gene TRBJ2-1; D not certain. The sequencing sample was made of PBMCs. The CDR3 coding sequence is TGTGCCAGCCGCGAAAGCTCCTACAATGAGCAGTTCTTC. This encodes CASRESSYNEQFF. Drawing the rest from reference TRBV7-2 and TRBJ2-1, the complete variable domain is GAGVSQSPSNKVTEKGKDVELRCDPISGHTALYWYRQSLGQGLEFLIYFQGNSAPDKSGLPSDRFSAERTGGSVSTLTIQRTQQEDSAVYLCASRESSYNEQFFGPGTRLTVL.